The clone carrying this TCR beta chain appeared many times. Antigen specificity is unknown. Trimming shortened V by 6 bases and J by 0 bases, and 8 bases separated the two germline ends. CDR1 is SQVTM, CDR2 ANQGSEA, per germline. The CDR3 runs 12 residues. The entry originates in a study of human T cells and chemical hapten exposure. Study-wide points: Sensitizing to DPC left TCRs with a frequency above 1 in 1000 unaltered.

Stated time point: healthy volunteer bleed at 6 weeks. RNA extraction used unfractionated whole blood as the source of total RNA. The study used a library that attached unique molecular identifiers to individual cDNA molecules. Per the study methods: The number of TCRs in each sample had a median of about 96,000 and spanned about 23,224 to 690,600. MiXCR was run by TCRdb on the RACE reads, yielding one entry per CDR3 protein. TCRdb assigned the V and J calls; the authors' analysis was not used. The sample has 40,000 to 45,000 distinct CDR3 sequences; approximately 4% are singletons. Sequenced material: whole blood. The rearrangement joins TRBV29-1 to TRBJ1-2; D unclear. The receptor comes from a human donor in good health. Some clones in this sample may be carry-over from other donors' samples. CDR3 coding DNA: TGCAGCGTGCGACCTCCTAACTATGGCTACACCTTC. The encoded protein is CSVRPPNYGYTF. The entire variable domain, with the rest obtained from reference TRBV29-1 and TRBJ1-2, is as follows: SAVISQKPSRDICQRGTSLTIQCQVDSQVTMMFWYRQQPGQSLTLIATANQGSEATYESGFVIDKFPISRPNLTFSTLTVSNMSPEDSSIYLCSVRPPNYGYTFGSGTRLTVV.